This paragraph reports one TCR beta chain. Its antigen is not known. A multiplex PCR was run with 60 Vbeta primers and 13 Jbeta primers. Profiled with immunoSEQ multiplex PCR; TCRdb holds only in-frame clones, not every one. Of more than 140,000 clones in the sample, 64% were seen once. This specimen comes from a study of cytomegalovirus exposure and HLA in healthy donors. CDR1 is SNHLY and CDR2 is FYNNEI in the germline V gene. The CDR3 consists of 13 residues. V lost 6 bases, J lost 4 bases, and 11 bases lay in between. Study-wide results and caveats: Analyzed later, most CMV-associated TCR beta chains appeared HLA-restricted. V- and J-gene trimming in TCR beta was tied to a missense DCLRE1C variant by an analysis performed later. A later analysis reportedly found fewer N-insertions in an Asian-associated ancestry cluster than the roughly 670-donor mean. Reported performance of the classifier showed diagnosis of cytomegalovirus status with high specificity and sensitivity.

The sequence was collected from a woman younger than 45 in good health and CMV-seropositive. The J gene is TRBJ2-3, the V gene TRBV2; tentative D call: TRBD2 (6 bases). Source material: PBMCs. CDR3 region: CASRGGLADTQYF. The DNA for the CDR3 is TGTGCCAGCAGGGGGGGACTGGCAGATACGCAGTATTTT.